The 27 T cell receptor beta chains below all came from one sample that was sequenced in a study of blood T cell repertoires in COVID-19. Generated by immunoSEQ multiplex PCR, the TCRdb table keeps only in-frame clones and is missing some. The sample records fewer than 250,000 clones, approximately 86% being singletons. Sequencing was done on a sample of peripheral blood. These receptor sequences come from a human donor in a cohort sampled during active COVID-19.

This chain uses TRBV5-6 with TRBJ2-7; D is uncertain. The CDR3 length is 12 residues. CDR1 SGHDT and CDR2 YYEEEE come from the germline V gene. V lost 0 bases to trimming and J lost 7 bases, with 8 bases between them. The CDR3 nucleotides are TGTGCCAGCAGCTTGGTATCGCGTGAGCAGTACTTC. Amino acid sequence: CASSLVSREQYF.

The chain carries TRBV7-2 and TRBJ1-6; D is perhaps TRBD1 (5 bases). The CDR3 has 13 amino acids. Trimming took 5 bases from V and 7 from J, leaving 9 bases between them. From germline, CDR1 is SGHTA and CDR2 FQGNSA. The CDR3 nucleotides are TGTGCCAGCAGCGGGGACTCCAATTCACCCCTCCACTTT. Its protein is CASSGDSNSPLHF.

The J gene is TRBJ2-7, the V gene TRBV29-1; perhaps TRBD1 as D (5 bases). With 0 bases removed from V and 2 bases from J, the gap between germline ends came to 11 bases. Per the germline V gene, CDR1 is SQVTM and CDR2 is ANQGSEA. This CDR3 spans 14 amino acids. This CDR3 is CSVEESGFTYEQYF. The CDR3, as DNA: TGCAGCGTTGAAGAATCAGGGTTTACCTACGAGCAGTACTTC.

The chain joins TRBV5-1 to TRBJ2-1; 9 bases map to TRBD2. This CDR3 has 18 amino acids. J was trimmed by 7 bases and V by 2 bases; bases with no gene match: 16. Germline V lookup: CDR1 SGHRS, CDR2 YFSETQ. CDR3 residues: CASSFSSGGLAVRNEQFF. CDR3 in DNA: TGCGCCAGCAGCTTTTCTAGTGGGGGACTAGCAGTAAGGAATGAGCAGTTCTTC.

CDR3 amino acids: CASSLQSHYGYTF. DNA for the CDR3: TGTGCCAGTAGTTTACAGTCCCACTATGGCTACACCTTC. V gene TRBV19 combines with J gene TRBJ1-2; D gene uncertain. V was cut by 5 bases and J by 3 bases, with 10 bases left in between. This CDR3 is 13 amino acids long. CDR1 is LNHDA, CDR2 SQIVND, per germline (reference sequence).

The chain combines TRBV7-2 with TRBJ2-5; 7 positions match TRBD2. The V segment lost 5 bases and the J segment 1 base; nucleotides outside the gene matches: 4. CDR1 is SGHTA, CDR2 FQGNSA, per germline. This CDR3 contains 14 residues. The chain's CDR3 is CASSRDYSQETQYF. CDR3 bases: TGTGCCAGCAGCCGGGACTACTCCCAAGAGACCCAGTACTTC.

This clone came up a few times. This sequence joins TRBV5-6 and TRBJ2-6, with D possibly being TRBD2 (6 bases). This CDR3 contains 17 residues. V lost 4 bases and J lost 0, with 14 bases in between. CDR1 and CDR2 from the germline V gene are SGHDT and YYEEEE. The CDR3 coding sequence is TGTGCCAGCAGCCCCGGGACTCGGAGCTCTGGGGCCAACGTCCTGACTTTC. This translates into CASSPGTRSSGANVLTF.

The chain joins TRBV5-5 to TRBJ1-1; D might be TRBD1 (6 bases). Germline-derived CDR1 and CDR2 are SGHKS and YYEKEE (reference sequence). This CDR3 spans 14 amino acids. Trimming removed 1 base at V and 1 base at J, with 8 bases between. The DNA for the CDR3 is TGTGCCAGCAGCTTGATGGGACAGAACACTGAAGCTTTCTTT. Translation gives CASSLMGQNTEAFF.

This chain joins TRBV7-3 and TRBJ1-1, with TRBD1 matching over 7 bases. This CDR3 region has 15 residues. V shed 3 bases, J shed 4 bases, and the junction held 8 bases outside the gene matches. CDR1 is SGHTA and CDR2 is FQGTGA in the germline V gene. In DNA form, the CDR3 reads TGTGCCAGCAGCTTTGAAGGGGGCGGAGGCACTGAAGCTTTCTTT. Its translation: CASSFEGGGGTEAFF.

V usage is TRBV3-1 (or the pseudogene TRBV3-2) and J usage is TRBJ2-7, with 12 bases aligning to TRBD2. Trimming cost V 2 bases and J 2 bases; bases outside gene matches: 13. CDR1 is LGHDT and CDR2 is YNNKEL in the germline V gene (reference sequence). The CDR3 is 19 amino acids. This chain's CDR3 is CASSQQTSGGPGSPYEQYF. CDR3 nucleotide sequence: TGTGCCAGCAGCCAACAGACTAGCGGGGGCCCCGGATCCCCCTACGAGCAGTACTTC.

J is TRBJ2-7 and V is TRBV3-1 (or the pseudogene TRBV3-2), with 7 bases aligning to TRBD1. Germline V CDR1 and CDR2: LGHDT, YNNKEL (reference sequence). The CDR3 is made up of 14 amino acids. V gave up 5 bases and J gave up 4 bases; unmatched junction bases: 8. CDR3 coding DNA: TGTGCCAGCAGCACCCCGGGACAGCTATACGAGCAGTACTTC. Protein sequence: CASSTPGQLYEQYF.

This clone was seen a handful of times. V gene TRBV4-1 combines with J gene TRBJ1-5, with D unclear. The CDR3 totals 13 residues. The V end lost 1 base, the J end lost 7 bases, and 8 bases lay between the germline ends. Germline V gene data show CDR1 as MGHRA and CDR2 as YSYEKL. The CDR3 reads CASSQVERQPQHF. The CDR3 DNA reads TGCGCCAGCAGCCAAGTGGAGAGGCAGCCCCAGCATTTT.

This clone came up many times. This chain joins TRBV29-1 and TRBJ2-5, with a tentative D call TRBD2 (5 bases). The CDR3 spans 14 residues. Per the germline V gene, CDR1 is SQVTM and CDR2 is ANQGSEA. V was cut by 5 bases and J by 5 bases, with 18 bases left in between. The DNA for the CDR3 is TGCAGCGTTAAATCTCCCGGGGTCGCGGAGACCCAGTACTTC. Its translation: CSVKSPGVAETQYF.

V gene TRBV2 combines with J gene TRBJ2-1, with TRBD1 as a possible D gene (6 bases). The germline V gene encodes CDR1 SNHLY and CDR2 FYNNEI. Trimming took 4 bases from V and 3 from J, leaving 13 bases between them. This CDR3 contains 15 residues. This CDR3 is CASSGQVTLYNEQFF. CDR3 bases: TGTGCCAGCAGTGGACAGGTCACCCTCTACAATGAGCAGTTCTTC.

This chain uses TRBV27 with TRBJ2-4; 7 bases align to TRBD2. The CDR3 covers 17 residues. Germline CDR1 reads MNHEY; CDR2 reads SMNVEV (reference sequence). After removal of 5 bases from V and 1 base from J, the junction contained 11 bases not matched to a gene. CDR3: CASSPIGEGGAKNIQYF. CDR3 coding DNA: TGTGCCAGCAGTCCTATTGGGGAGGGCGGGGCCAAAAACATTCAGTACTTC.

The table lists this clone with a few counts. The chain is built from TRBV9 and TRBJ2-1, with D maybe TRBD1 (5 bases). The V and J ends lost 4 bases and 10 bases respectively, with 18 bases between them. The CDR3 is made up of 14 amino acids. From germline, CDR1 is SGDLS and CDR2 YYNGEE. The CDR3 reads CASSPYLGVQEQFF. CDR3 coding DNA: TGTGCCAGCAGCCCCTATCTAGGGGTTCAGGAGCAGTTCTTC.

The chain links TRBV4-1 to TRBJ1-5; 9 positions match TRBD1. J gave up 6 bases and V 1 base, and 4 bases lay outside the gene matches. Germline V lookup: CDR1 MGHRA, CDR2 YSYEKL. This CDR3 spans 15 amino acids. CDR3 protein: CASSQGTGGGQPQHF. The CDR3 DNA is TGCGCCAGCAGCCAAGGTACAGGGGGCGGTCAGCCCCAGCATTTT.

This clone has a handful of counts. The chain couples TRBV6-5 to TRBJ1-1, with TRBD1 identical over 7 bases. This CDR3 has 16 residues. Germline-derived CDR1 and CDR2 are MNHEY and SVGAGI. V shed 1 base and J 5 bases; nucleotides not matched to a gene: 10. CDR3: CASSYLKRQGRTEAFF. In DNA, the CDR3 is TGTGCCAGCAGTTACTTAAAACGACAGGGTAGGACTGAAGCTTTCTTT.

The V call is TRBV27, the J call TRBJ2-1, with D possibly being TRBD2 (6 bases). From germline, CDR1 is MNHEY and CDR2 SMNVEV (reference sequence). V was clipped by 2 bases and J by 0 bases, with 11 bases between them. The length of the CDR3 is 16 residues. The CDR3 region is CASSLEAGSSYNEQFF. CDR3 coding DNA: TGTGCCAGCAGTTTAGAGGCGGGGAGCTCCTACAATGAGCAGTTCTTC.

This clone showed up just a few times. The genes are TRBV2 and TRBJ2-3; D is unclear. Germline V lookup: CDR1 SNHLY, CDR2 FYNNEI. The CDR3 sequence is 14 residues long. Trimming stripped 8 bases from V and 7 bases from J, with 19 bases between. As DNA, the CDR3 is TGTGCCAGCGGCAAGCGAGAGGTCCCGTATACGCAGTATTTT. Protein product: CASGKREVPYTQYF.

This rearrangement joins TRBV28 to TRBJ2-6; D perhaps matches TRBD2 (5 bases). Germline V gene data show CDR1 as MDHEN and CDR2 as SYDVKM. The CDR3 has 18 amino acids. Trimming cost V 9 bases and J 4 bases, with 25 bases left between them. CDR3 DNA: TGTGCCAGTTTAGGGTATAGCGAACAATTCCGAGGGGCCAACGTCCTGACTTTC. Encoded protein: CASLGYSEQFRGANVLTF.

This chain uses TRBV27 with TRBJ1-6; tentative D call: TRBD1 (6 bases). The V and J ends lost 7 bases and 8 bases respectively, with 18 bases between them. This CDR3 has 15 amino acids. Germline lookup yields CDR1 MNHEY and CDR2 SMNVEV (reference sequence). For the CDR3, the DNA is TGTGCCAGCAAGGGATCGCAGGGGTCTTATTCACCCCTCCACTTT. Translated, it gives CASKGSQGSYSPLHF.

The chain links TRBV7-9 to TRBJ1-1; 8 bases fit TRBD1. CDR3 length: 15 amino acids. The germline gives CDR1 SEHNR, CDR2 FQNEAQ (reference sequence). The ends lost 5 bases at V and 0 bases at J; junction bases unmatched: 5. As DNA, the CDR3 is TGTGCCAGCAGCCCTCAGACAGGGGTGAACACTGAAGCTTTCTTT. This encodes CASSPQTGVNTEAFF.

The chain is built from TRBV11-2 and TRBJ2-1; 12 nucleotides align to TRBD1. The CDR3 runs to 15 residues. Germline trimming cut 5 bases from V and 7 bases from J; bases unmatched to any gene: 6. Germline lookup yields CDR1 SGHAT and CDR2 FQNNGV. The chain's CDR3 is CASSGDRGLGNEQFF. Here the CDR3 DNA reads TGTGCCAGCAGCGGGGACAGGGGGCTGGGGAATGAGCAGTTCTTC.

The chain joins TRBV10-3 to TRBJ2-6, with 10 nucleotides matching TRBD1. Germline-derived CDR1 and CDR2 are ENHRY and SYGVKD. The CDR3 covers 18 residues. V was clipped by 3 bases and J by 4 bases; unmatched bases: 9. CDR3 loop: CAISDSGTGVGGANVLTF. DNA of the CDR3: TGTGCCATCAGTGACTCCGGGACAGGGGTAGGAGGGGCCAACGTCCTGACTTTC.

The rearrangement uses TRBV6-4 and TRBJ1-1, with 9 nucleotides matching TRBD1. Looked up from germline, CDR1 is MRHNA and CDR2 is SNTAGT. Unmatched junction bases numbered 8, after V lost 0 bases and J lost 6 bases. This CDR3 is 16 amino acids long. The CDR3 loop reads CASSDSTGGTLAEAFF. CDR3 nucleotide sequence: TGTGCCAGCAGTGACTCGACAGGGGGTACATTGGCTGAAGCTTTCTTT.

At least ten counts were recorded for this clone. The CDR3 DNA sequence: TGTGCCAGCAGCCCCGGACAGGGGAGGCAGTACTTC. As protein: CASSPGQGRQYF. The J gene is TRBJ2-7, the V gene TRBV6-5; TRBD1 aligns across 9 bases. Losses at the gene ends were 6 bases for V and 9 bases for J; bases not matched to a gene: 6. The CDR3 runs 12 residues. Per germline, CDR1 MNHEY and CDR2 SVGAGI.